One and the same sample provided the 29 T cell receptor beta chains below, sequenced in a study of T cells in Graves' hyperthyroidism and ophthalmopathy. The CDR3 regions of TCR beta were amplified from RNA transcripts. First-round RT-PCR targeting the TCR CDR3 was performed with the HTBI primer set. TCRdb analysed the multiplex PCR reads with MiXCR anew, one entry per CDR3 protein. The sample gives around 300,000 distinct CDR3 sequences, about 13% of which show up once; roughly 7.7% is in the top ten. Sequencing input: blood. These receptors were taken from a woman in her thirties or forties with Graves' hyperthyroidism.

This clonotype has a count of ten or more. The CDR3 sequence: CASGRGSFHEQYF. The CDR3 DNA is TGTGCCAGCGGCCGGGGCAGTTTCCACGAGCAGTACTTC. The rearrangement uses TRBV6-1 and TRBJ2-7, with D perhaps matching TRBD1 or TRBD2 (5 bases each). Germline CDR1 reads MNHNS; CDR2 reads SASEGT. The V and J ends lost 8 bases and 5 bases respectively, with 16 bases between them. The CDR3 sequence is 13 residues long.

Many counts were recorded for this clonotype. V is TRBV20-1 and J is TRBJ2-1, with D uncertain. The CDR3 length is 11 residues. Germline CDR1 reads DFQATT; CDR2 reads SNEGSKA (reference sequence). Trimming cost V 0 bases and J 7 bases, with 4 bases left between them. The CDR3 DNA sequence: TGCAGTGCTAGAGATGCGAATGAGCAGTTCTTC. Encoded protein: CSARDANEQFF.

This clonotype was seen only a few times. This chain connects TRBV20-1 to TRBJ1-2; 7 nucleotides match TRBD1. Germline V gene sequence: CDR1 DFQATT, CDR2 SNEGSKA (reference sequence). The CDR3 contains 13 residues. J was trimmed by 6 bases and V by 2 bases; bases with no gene match: 6. The CDR3 bases are TGCAGTGCTAGACCCGACAGGGAGGATGGCTACACCTTC. Its protein product is CSARPDREDGYTF.

This clonotype occurred many times. The chain combines TRBV6-1 with TRBJ2-7; 7 nucleotides agree with TRBD2. The germline CDR1 and CDR2 sequences are MNHNS and SASEGT. The CDR3 consists of 14 residues. V lost 4 bases, J lost 3 bases, and 6 bases stayed unmatched. CDR3 in amino acids: CASSVSGAYYEQYF. DNA for the CDR3: TGTGCCAGCAGTGTAAGCGGGGCCTACTACGAGCAGTACTTC.

The chain uses TRBV12-3 or TRBV12-4 and TRBJ2-7, with a possible D match to TRBD2 (6 bases). The ends were cut back, 8 bases at V and 8 bases at J, with 16 bases in the middle. CDR3 size: 12 residues. The CDR3 DNA reads as TGTGCCAGCGCTGGGAGGTGGTACAAGCAGTACTTC. It yields the protein CASAGRWYKQYF.

This clonotype was detected ten times or more. The rearrangement joins TRBV19 to TRBJ2-5, with a weak D call TRBD1 (6 bases). Trimming removed 1 base at V and 4 bases at J, with 13 bases between. CDR1 LNHDA and CDR2 SQIVND come from the germline V gene (reference sequence). The CDR3 has 15 amino acids. The CDR3 nucleotides read TGTGCCAGTAGTATAGGTGGTACAGGGATAGAGACCCAGTACTTC. Translation: CASSIGGTGIETQYF.

As concerns this clonotype: This may come from a read error, since a much larger clone is one base off. CDR3 nucleotides: TGTGCCAGCAACCTGGGGGGGATTAATGAAAAACTGTTTTTT. It codes for CASNLGGINEKLFF. This chain uses TRBV12-3 or TRBV12-4 with TRBJ1-4; D might be TRBD1 (5 bases). Trimming stripped 7 bases from V and 4 bases from J, with 13 bases between. This CDR3 comprises 14 residues.

This clonotype was detected only a few times. A single base separates this from a much larger clone, so it may be a read error. The genes are TRBV12-3 or TRBV12-4 and TRBJ1-1, with D perhaps TRBD1 (5 bases). The CDR3 is 13 residues long. The CDR3 DNA sequence: TGTACCAGCAGCCCTAAAACGGGGGACGAAGCTTTCTTT. Its protein product is CTSSPKTGDEAFF.

This clonotype was observed many times. V gene TRBV12-3 or TRBV12-4 combines with J gene TRBJ2-1; no clear D gene. The CDR3 contains 12 residues. V was shortened by 4 bases and J by 7 bases, with 8 bases between the two germline ends. The CDR3 protein is CASSSGSNEQFF. CDR3 bases: TGTGCCAGCAGTTCCGGTTCTAATGAGCAGTTCTTC.

This clonotype was seen repeatedly, ten times or more. The genes are TRBV28 and TRBJ2-7; D perhaps matches TRBD2 (5 bases). With 1 base removed from V and 6 bases from J, the gap between germline ends came to 7 bases. CDR3 size: 12 residues. Per germline, CDR1 MDHEN and CDR2 SYDVKM. This chain's CDR3 is CASSLLAREQYF. CDR3 bases: TGTGCCAGCAGTTTATTAGCGCGCGAGCAGTACTTC.

This clonotype was detected many times. The rearrangement joins TRBV6-1 to TRBJ1-2; TRBD1 matches 9 bases. The V and J ends lost 3 bases and 4 bases, in that order; junction bases with no gene match: 3. CDR1 MNHNS and CDR2 SASEGT come from the germline V gene. CDR3 length equals 14 residues. The CDR3 sequence: CASSEETGGYGYTF. The CDR3 region has the DNA TGTGCCAGCAGTGAGGAGACAGGGGGCTATGGCTACACCTTC.

The chain joins TRBV28 to TRBJ1-5; the D gene is possibly TRBD1 (6 bases). The CDR3 consists of 15 residues. From germline, CDR1 is MDHEN and CDR2 SYDVKM. The V end was cut by 0 bases, the J end by 2 bases, with 8 bases between. CDR3 bases: TGTGCCAGCAGTTTATGGAACAGGGGCAATCAGCCCCAGCATTTT. Translation: CASSLWNRGNQPQHF.

The rearrangement uses TRBV28 and TRBJ1-6; TRBD1 matches 10 bases. The trim removed 9 bases at V and 10 bases at J, leaving 9 bases unmatched. CDR1 and CDR2 from the germline V gene are MDHEN and SYDVKM. This CDR3 is 14 amino acids long. CDR3: CASDGGQGESPLHF. In DNA form, the CDR3 reads TGTGCCAGTGATGGTGGACAGGGGGAATCACCCCTCCACTTT.

This sequence joins TRBV6-1 and TRBJ2-2; TRBD2 matches at 12 bases. With 5 bases clipped from V and 1 base from J, the junction kept 2 bases outside the gene matches. This CDR3 has 16 amino acids. Per germline, CDR1 MNHNS and CDR2 SASEGT. In DNA form, the CDR3 reads TGTGCCAGCAGTCGACTAGCGGGAGTGAACACCGGGGAGCTGTTTTTT. Translating it yields CASSRLAGVNTGELFF.

This clonotype has just a few counts. The V call is TRBV5-1, the J call TRBJ2-2, with 7 bases identical to TRBD1. The CDR3 totals 15 residues. V was pared by 5 bases and J by 4 bases, with 8 bases of the junction left unmatched. Germline CDR1 is SGHRS and CDR2 is YFSETQ. CDR3 sequence: CASSPGTVTTGELFF. In nucleotides, the CDR3 is TGCGCCAGCAGTCCCGGGACAGTGACCACCGGGGAGCTGTTTTTT.

V and J are TRBV7-9 and TRBJ2-1; D is unresolved. Germline loops: CDR1 SEHNR, CDR2 FQNEAQ (reference sequence). V was cut by 1 base and J by 5 bases, with 33 bases left in between. The CDR3 has 22 residues. CDR3 in amino acids: CASSLVVHPSQPTAPKDNEQFF. The CDR3 DNA sequence: TGTGCCAGCAGCTTAGTCGTACATCCAAGCCAACCCACGGCTCCCAAAGACAATGAGCAGTTCTTC.

This sequence joins TRBV28 and TRBJ1-3; D remains ambiguous. Trimming took off 6 bases at V and 0 bases at J, with 12 bases between the two ends. Germline-derived CDR1 and CDR2 are MDHEN and SYDVKM. The CDR3 runs to 15 residues. The CDR3 DNA is TGTGCCAGCAGGCCCCTGAGGCTCTCTGGAAACACCATATATTTT. Amino acids: CASRPLRLSGNTIYF.

In this sample, this clonotype turned up many times. The chain recombines TRBV10-3 with TRBJ2-7; 10 nucleotides match TRBD1. The germline V gene encodes CDR1 ENHRY and CDR2 SYGVKD. The CDR3 loop spans 17 amino acids. V shed 5 bases and J 1 base; nucleotides not matched to a gene: 11. In DNA, the CDR3 is TGTGCCATCAGTCCCAACTCTGGACAGGGGGAATCCTACGAGCAGTACTTC. Translated: CAISPNSGQGESYEQYF.

This chain joins TRBV19 and TRBJ1-3; D remains unclear. This CDR3 comprises 12 residues. In germline, CDR1 is LNHDA, CDR2 SQIVND (reference sequence). Deletions cut 7 bases from V and 6 bases from J, with 10 bases between. CDR3 sequence: CASKGSENTIYF. The CDR3 DNA is TGTGCCAGTAAAGGTTCGGAAAACACCATATATTTT.

This clonotype was picked up a small number of times. The chain uses TRBV29-1 and TRBJ2-1; no clear D gene. Germline V gene lookup returns CDR1 SQVTM and CDR2 ANQGSEA. V was trimmed by 7 bases and J by 7 bases, leaving 8 bases between them. The CDR3 consists of 10 residues. In DNA form, the CDR3 reads TGCAGCGGCATAACGAATGAGCAGTTCTTC. Amino acid sequence: CSGITNEQFF.

V usage is TRBV20-1 and J usage is TRBJ1-1, with D maybe TRBD1 (6 bases). The germline V gene encodes CDR1 DFQATT and CDR2 SNEGSKA (reference sequence). The CDR3 is 13 residues long. V dropped 5 bases and J dropped 0 bases, with 10 bases sitting between them. Written as DNA, the CDR3 is TGCAGTGCTCTCCGGACAGTGAACACTGAAGCTTTCTTT. This gives the protein CSALRTVNTEAFF.

This clonotype was recorded at least ten times. V is TRBV12-3 or TRBV12-4 and J is TRBJ2-1; no reliable D call. The CDR3 spans 14 residues. V was shortened by 8 bases and J by 5 bases, with 16 bases between the two germline ends. The DNA for the CDR3 is TGTGCCAGCTCATCAGTAACGAGTAACAATGAGCAGTTCTTC. It codes for CASSSVTSNNEQFF.

This clonotype was detected many times. This sequence joins TRBV6-2 or TRBV6-3 and TRBJ1-5; unclear D gene. The germline CDR1 and CDR2 sequences are MNHEY and SVGEGT. This CDR3 is built from 15 residues. V lost 0 bases, J lost 3 bases, and 9 bases lay in between. In DNA form, the CDR3 reads TGTGCCAGCAGTTACTCGGGTCCACCCAATCAGCCCCAGCATTTT. The encoded protein is CASSYSGPPNQPQHF.

This chain links TRBV7-9 with TRBJ2-2, with 10 bases that match TRBD2. Germline V gene data show CDR1 as SEHNR and CDR2 as FQNEAQ (reference sequence). This CDR3 region has 15 residues. V lost 7 bases to trimming and J lost 0 bases; unmatched junction nucleotides: 2. As DNA, the CDR3 is TGTGCCAGCATCGGACTAGCGGCGAACACCGGGGAGCTGTTTTTT. Its translation is CASIGLAANTGELFF. The full variable domain, with the rest looked up from reference TRBV7-9 and TRBJ2-2, is DTGVSQNPRHKITKRGQNVTFRCDPISEHNRLYWYRQTLGQGPEFLTYFQNEAQLEKSRLLSDRFSAERPKGSFSTLEIQRTEQGDSAMYLCASIGLAANTGELFFGEGSRLTVL.

The rearrangement links TRBV6-4 to TRBJ1-4; no definite D call. The length of the CDR3 is 13 residues. V shed 7 bases and J shed 0 bases, with 6 bases lying between them. Germline-derived CDR1 and CDR2 are MRHNA and SNTAGT. The chain's CDR3 is CASNSPTNEKLFF. The CDR3 nucleotides are TGTGCCAGCAACAGCCCAACTAATGAAAAACTGTTTTTT.

To note about this clonotype: This may be a read error: a much more frequent sequence differs by one nucleotide. The V call is TRBV12-3 or TRBV12-4, the J call TRBJ2-2, with D perhaps matching TRBD2 (6 bases). The CDR3 sequence is 13 residues long. The CDR3 nucleotides read TGTGCCAGCAGTCCGGGATTAAACGGGGGGCTGTTTTTT. Its protein is CASSPGLNGGLFF.

The sample holds many counts of this clonotype. The chain recombines TRBV7-9 with TRBJ2-7; D is undetermined. Germline CDR1 SEHNR, CDR2 FQNEAQ (reference sequence). V was cut by 6 bases and J by 0 bases, with 9 bases left in between. The CDR3 has 13 amino acids. In nucleotides, the CDR3 is TGTGCCAGCAGTCACGGACCCTCCTACGAGCAGTACTTC. Its translation: CASSHGPSYEQYF.

This clonotype was seen repeatedly, ten times or more. The chain links TRBV20-1 to TRBJ1-1; TRBD1 is a possible D gene (6 bases). The CDR3 loop spans 14 amino acids. Germline CDR1 reads DFQATT; CDR2 reads SNEGSKA (reference sequence). V shed 3 bases and J shed 3 bases, with 14 bases lying between them. CDR3 sequence reads: CSARNRQADTEAFF. The CDR3 coding sequence is TGCAGTGCTAGGAATAGACAGGCGGACACTGAAGCTTTCTTT.

This clonotype was recorded only once. The chain uses TRBV6-5 and TRBJ2-1; D is possibly TRBD1 or TRBD2 (6 bases each). The CDR3 spans 15 residues. In germline, CDR1 is MNHEY, CDR2 SVGAGI. V shed 2 bases and J shed 0 bases, with 8 bases lying between them. CDR3 amino acids: CASSYRGLSYNEQFF. In nucleotides, the CDR3 is TGTGCCAGCAGTTACCGGGGGCTCTCCTACAATGAGCAGTTCTTC.